What follows is one T cell receptor beta chain and its context. Its antigen remains unknown. Generated by immunoSEQ multiplex PCR, the TCRdb table keeps only in-frame clones and is missing some. The sample shows roughly 49,000 clones, about 89% of them seen only once. These data come from a study of neoadjuvant nivolumab and ipilimumab in lung cancer. Broader study findings: From pretherapy to surgery, tumor richness and clonality rose with dual therapy. TCR clonality did not significantly correlate with pathologic tumor regression.

The sample was blood, taken before neoadjuvant nivolumab, alone or with ipilimumab. The source is an adult with non-small cell lung cancer. Some clones in this sample may be carry-over from other donors' samples.

The CDR3 region is CASSRDSNNEQFF. The CDR3, as DNA: TGTGCCAGCTCTCGAGACTCGAACAATGAGCAGTTCTTC. The V gene is TRBV18, the J gene TRBJ2-1, with D unresolved. The CDR3 covers 13 residues. The germline V gene has CDR1 KGHSH and CDR2 LQKENI. Trimming stripped 6 bases from V and 5 bases from J, with 11 bases between. Complete variable domain (other parts from reference TRBV18 and TRBJ2-1): NAGVMQNPRHLVRRRGQEARLRCSPMKGHSHVYWYRQLPEEGLKFMVYLQKENIIDESGMPKERFSAEFPKEGPSILRIQQVVRGDSAAYFCASSRDSNNEQFFGPGTRLTVL.